Sequencing of this T cell receptor (beta chain) was carried out in a study of T cell responses to AZD1222 COVID-19 vaccine. In the study overall: Second-dose schedules of about 4 or about 12 weeks were combined. Overall study results and limits: Donor demographics were predominantly white British with a female majority; clonal diversity may be underestimated.

Assay: immunoSEQ multiplex PCR; the TCRdb copy retains only in-frame clones and omits some. The table includes some 170,000 clones, approximately 94% detected once. About this clone itself: Its antigen is unknown.

From germline, CDR1 is MNHEY and CDR2 SVGAGI. The CDR3 consists of 14 residues. The junction had 8 bases not matched to a gene; V was cut back by 6 bases and J by 6 bases. The sequence was obtained from an adult in good health. The chain is built from TRBV6-5 and TRBJ2-7, with 10 bases lining up with TRBD2. Sequenced here: peripheral blood, sampled on day 0 of AZD1222 vaccination. The CDR3 protein is CASSRAGGLGEQYF. The CDR3, as DNA: TGTGCCAGCAGCAGAGCGGGAGGGTTAGGCGAGCAGTACTTC.